Shown below are 22 T cell receptor beta chains from a single sample sequenced in a study of neoadjuvant anti-PD-1 for oral cavity cancer. Generated by immunoSEQ multiplex PCR, the TCRdb table keeps only in-frame clones and is missing some. The sample has around 81,000 clones; roughly four fifths are singletons. The specimen comprised PBMCs, sampled before nivolumab (anti-PD-1) treatment. The origin of the receptors is a person between 40 and 85 years old with oral cavity squamous cell carcinoma.

This clone was observed a few times. The CDR3 sequence is CASSVKVGTEAFF. As DNA, the CDR3 is TGTGCCAGCAGTGTGAAGGTGGGCACTGAAGCTTTCTTT. This chain joins TRBV6-1 and TRBJ1-1; D not resolved. The germline CDR1 and CDR2 sequences are MNHNS and SASEGT. The CDR3 has 13 residues. Deletions cut 4 bases from V and 4 bases from J, with 10 bases between.

The rearrangement joins TRBV6-6 to TRBJ2-5; 7 nucleotides line up with TRBD1. V lost 8 bases and J lost 1; bases outside the gene matches: 7. Germline CDR1 and CDR2: MNHNY and SVGAGI (reference sequence). The CDR3 is 14 amino acids. CDR3 in amino acids: CASASQGPQETQYF. DNA for the CDR3: TGTGCCAGCGCATCACAGGGGCCCCAAGAGACCCAGTACTTC.

The gene calls are TRBV5-1 and TRBJ2-2, with 7 bases that match TRBD1. The V gene's germline CDR1 is SGHRS and CDR2 YFSETQ. The V gene end was trimmed by 4 bases and the J gene end by 7 bases; junction bases not matched to a gene: 10. CDR3 length: 15 residues. Here the CDR3 reads CASSPDRPRGGELFF. In DNA, the CDR3 is TGCGCCAGCAGCCCGGACAGGCCGAGGGGCGGGGAGCTGTTTTTT.

The chain couples TRBV10-3 to TRBJ2-3, with 7 bases that match TRBD1. V lost 5 bases to trimming and J lost 2 bases; unmatched junction nucleotides: 4. Germline values: CDR1 ENHRY, CDR2 SYGVKD. The CDR3 is made up of 14 amino acids. The CDR3 nucleotides are TGTGCCATCAGTAAGGGACAGCACACAGATACGCAGTATTTT. The encoded protein is CAISKGQHTDTQYF.

This clone was recorded a few times. This chain uses TRBV5-4 with TRBJ2-5; 8 bases agree with TRBD2. Trimming cost V 4 bases and J 5 bases; bases outside gene matches: 13. The CDR3 is 16 residues long. The V gene's germline CDR1 is SGHNT and CDR2 YYREEE (reference sequence). CDR3 coding DNA: TGTGCCAGCAGCCGGGGGGGCGGGCATGGTTTGGAGACCCAGTACTTC. Its translation is CASSRGGGHGLETQYF.

This clone has a handful of counts. This chain links TRBV5-1 with TRBJ2-1; 7 bases line up with TRBD1. This CDR3 has 16 amino acids. The V gene end was trimmed by 4 bases and the J gene end by 0 bases; junction bases not matched to a gene: 7. Germline CDR1 SGHRS, CDR2 YFSETQ. The CDR3 region has the DNA TGCGCCAGCAGCCTTGACAGGGTTAGCTCCTACAATGAGCAGTTCTTC. Translating gives CASSLDRVSSYNEQFF.

The chain combines TRBV11-2 with TRBJ2-7, with TRBD2 matching 8 bases. The ends lost 1 base at V and 3 bases at J; junction bases unmatched: 2. Germline CDR1 reads SGHAT; CDR2 reads FQNNGV. This CDR3 has 14 amino acids. The CDR3: CASSLGLAGYEQYF. In nucleotides, the CDR3 is TGTGCCAGCAGCTTAGGGCTAGCGGGCTACGAGCAGTACTTC.

This clone was seen only once. This chain links TRBV2 with TRBJ2-4; D call uncertain. V was shortened by 7 bases and J by 0 bases, with 10 bases between the two germline ends. This CDR3 has 14 residues. CDR1 SNHLY and CDR2 FYNNEI come from the germline V gene. The chain's CDR3 is CASTEGLAKNIQYF. The CDR3 coding sequence is TGTGCCAGCACGGAAGGGCTAGCCAAAAACATTCAGTACTTC. Combining the CDR3 with reference TRBV2 and TRBJ2-4 gives the whole variable domain EPEVTQTPSHQVTQMGQEVILRCVPISNHLYFYWYRQILGQKVEFLVSFYNNEISEKSEIFDDQFSVERPDGSNFTLKIRSTKLEDSAMYFCASTEGLAKNIQYFGAGTRLSVL.

The chain recombines TRBV27 with TRBJ1-1, with D perhaps matching TRBD1 (6 bases). V was trimmed by 3 bases and J by 7 bases, leaving 15 bases between them. Per germline, CDR1 MNHEY and CDR2 SMNVEV (reference sequence). The CDR3 extends over 14 amino acids. CDR3 DNA sequence: TGTGCCAGCAGTTTCTCCCGTGGGACAATTGAAGCTTTCTTT. Amino acids: CASSFSRGTIEAFF.

V usage is TRBV29-1 and J usage is TRBJ1-3, with 7 positions matching TRBD1. The length of the CDR3 is 16 residues. Germline V gene lookup returns CDR1 SQVTM and CDR2 ANQGSEA. J gave up 3 bases and V 2 bases, and 10 bases lay outside the gene matches. CDR3 nucleotide sequence: TGCAGCGTTGAATCTCAAAGTAGGGGGCATGGAAACACCATATATTTT. This sequence encodes CSVESQSRGHGNTIYF.

V is TRBV6-5 and J is TRBJ1-1; TRBD1 is a possible D gene (6 bases). With 4 bases removed from V and 7 bases from J, the gap between germline ends came to 16 bases. The germline V gene has CDR1 MNHEY and CDR2 SVGAGI. The CDR3 length is 14 residues. CDR3: CASSSVTGTVEAFF. CDR3 coding DNA: TGTGCCAGCAGTTCCGTCACAGGGACCGTTGAAGCTTTCTTT.

This clone was seen only once. The genes are TRBV6-5 and TRBJ2-7; TRBD1 agrees at 7 bases. Germline V gene lookup returns CDR1 MNHEY and CDR2 SVGAGI. The V segment lost 6 bases and the J segment 7 bases; nucleotides outside the gene matches: 6. This CDR3 comprises 12 residues. The CDR3 DNA sequence: TGTGCCAGCAGCCGACAGGGTAGGGAGCAGTACTTC. It encodes CASSRQGREQYF.

The rearrangement links TRBV6-5 to TRBJ2-6; D gene ambiguous. With 7 bases removed from V and 2 bases from J, the gap between germline ends came to 6 bases. The germline gives CDR1 MNHEY, CDR2 SVGAGI. The CDR3 covers 13 residues. The CDR3 nucleotides read TGTGCCAGCACCCAGCCTGGGGCCAACGTCCTGACTTTC. Residues: CASTQPGANVLTF.

V is TRBV7-9 and J is TRBJ2-7, with D unclear. Looked up from germline, CDR1 is SEHNR and CDR2 is FQNEAQ (reference sequence). Trimming removed 5 bases at V and 3 bases at J, with 8 bases between. CDR3 length: 12 residues. CDR3 DNA sequence: TGTGCCAGCAGCATACTCAGCTACGAGCAGTACTTC. It codes for CASSILSYEQYF.

This rearrangement joins TRBV21-1 to TRBJ2-7. TRBV21-1 is a recognized pseudogene. The CDR3 runs 15 residues. The CDR3 DNA reads TGTGCCAGCCCCCGAGCCGACATAGGCGGCTACGAGCAGTACTTC. This gives the protein CASPRADIGGYEQYF.

This clone was seen more than once but under ten times. V gene TRBV5-1 combines with J gene TRBJ1-5, with D hard to call. The germline CDR1 and CDR2 sequences are SGHRS and YFSETQ. V was shortened by 2 bases and J by 2 bases, with 11 bases between the two germline ends. The length of the CDR3 is 15 residues. This CDR3 is CASSLDSTGNQPQHF. For the CDR3, the DNA is TGCGCCAGCAGCTTAGATTCTACAGGCAATCAGCCCCAGCATTTT.

This chain uses TRBV29-1 with TRBJ2-3; D is unclear. The CDR3 has 13 amino acids. The V end was cut by 8 bases, the J end by 2 bases, with 14 bases between. Germline V gene data show CDR1 as SQVTM and CDR2 as ANQGSEA. The CDR3 sequence is CSTRMGITDTQYF. CDR3 nucleotides: TGCAGCACACGGATGGGGATCACAGATACGCAGTATTTT.

The chain couples TRBV5-1 to TRBJ2-7; D gene ambiguous. CDR1 and CDR2 (germline): SGHRS, YFSETQ. The CDR3 spans 15 residues. V was shortened by 1 base and J by 1 base, with 12 bases between the two germline ends. CDR3 sequence reads: CASSLSRPRSYEQYF. The CDR3 DNA reads TGCGCCAGCAGCTTGTCGAGACCCCGATCCTACGAGCAGTACTTC.

This clone showed up just once. V and J are TRBV19 and TRBJ1-2; the match to TRBD1 covers 8 bases. The CDR3 runs 17 residues. Trimming took 0 bases from V and 2 from J; bases not matched to a gene: 8. In germline, CDR1 is LNHDA, CDR2 SQIVND (reference sequence). This CDR3 reads CASSIDSTGGPNYGYTF. The CDR3 nucleotides are TGTGCCAGTAGTATAGATTCTACAGGGGGACCGAACTATGGCTACACCTTC.

This chain links TRBV9 with TRBJ2-7; a possible D gene is TRBD2 (5 bases). V lost 5 bases and J lost 2, with 14 bases in between. There are 14 residues in the CDR3. Germline values: CDR1 SGDLS, CDR2 YYNGEE. The CDR3 DNA is TGTGCCAGCAGTACTGGTCCGGAGGCCTACGAGCAGTACTTC. Translation: CASSTGPEAYEQYF.

The genes are TRBV28 and TRBJ1-2; 8 bases agree with TRBD1. V shed 3 bases, J shed 4 bases, and the junction held 4 bases outside the gene matches. Germline assignment: CDR1 MDHEN and CDR2 SYDVKM. This CDR3 contains 14 residues. CDR3 region: CASSFRGLSYGYTF. CDR3 DNA: TGTGCCAGCAGTTTCAGGGGGCTTAGCTATGGCTACACCTTC.

The V gene is TRBV25-1, the J gene TRBJ1-2, with 12 nucleotides matching TRBD1. CDR1 and CDR2 from the germline V gene are MGHDK and SYGVNS. V trimming: 4 bases; J trimming: 8 bases; junction bases outside the gene matches: 8. The CDR3 is made up of 15 amino acids. The CDR3 protein is CASSGSGTGGVGYTF. CDR3 DNA: TGTGCCAGCAGTGGCTCCGGGACAGGGGGCGTCGGCTACACCTTC.